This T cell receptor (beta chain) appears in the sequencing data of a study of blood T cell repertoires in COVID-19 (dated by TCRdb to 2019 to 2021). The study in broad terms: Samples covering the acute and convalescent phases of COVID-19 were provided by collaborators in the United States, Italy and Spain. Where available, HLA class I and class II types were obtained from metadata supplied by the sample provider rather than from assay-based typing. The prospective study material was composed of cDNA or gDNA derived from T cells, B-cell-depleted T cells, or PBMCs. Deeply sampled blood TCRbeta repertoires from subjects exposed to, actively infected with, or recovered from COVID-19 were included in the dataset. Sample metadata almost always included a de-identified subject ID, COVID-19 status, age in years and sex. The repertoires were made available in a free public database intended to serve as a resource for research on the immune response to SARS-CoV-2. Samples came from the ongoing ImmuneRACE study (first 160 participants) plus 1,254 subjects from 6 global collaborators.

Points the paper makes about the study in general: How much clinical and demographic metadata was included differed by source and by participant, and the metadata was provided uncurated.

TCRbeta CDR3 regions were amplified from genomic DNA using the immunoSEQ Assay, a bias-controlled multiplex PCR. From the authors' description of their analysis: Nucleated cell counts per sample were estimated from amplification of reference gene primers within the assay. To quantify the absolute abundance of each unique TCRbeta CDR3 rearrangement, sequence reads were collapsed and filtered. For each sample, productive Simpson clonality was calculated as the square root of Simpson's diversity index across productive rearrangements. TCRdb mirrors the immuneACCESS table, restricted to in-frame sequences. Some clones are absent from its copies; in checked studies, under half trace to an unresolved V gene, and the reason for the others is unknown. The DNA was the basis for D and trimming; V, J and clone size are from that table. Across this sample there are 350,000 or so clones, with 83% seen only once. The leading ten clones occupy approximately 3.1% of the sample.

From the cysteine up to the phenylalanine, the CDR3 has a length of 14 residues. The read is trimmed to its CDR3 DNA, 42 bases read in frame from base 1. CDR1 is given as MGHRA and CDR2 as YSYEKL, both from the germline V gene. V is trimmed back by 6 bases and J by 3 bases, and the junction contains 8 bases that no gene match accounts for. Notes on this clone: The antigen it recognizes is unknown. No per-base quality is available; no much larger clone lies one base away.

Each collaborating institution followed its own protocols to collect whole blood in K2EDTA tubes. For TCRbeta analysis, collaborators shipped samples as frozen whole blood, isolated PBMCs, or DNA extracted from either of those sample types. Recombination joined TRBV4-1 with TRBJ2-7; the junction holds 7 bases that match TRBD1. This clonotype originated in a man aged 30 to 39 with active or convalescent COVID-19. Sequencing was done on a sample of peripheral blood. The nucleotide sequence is TGCGCCAGCAGTCCTTCGACAGGGTTCTACGAGCAGTACTTC. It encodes CASSPSTGFYEQYF.